The 20 T cell receptor beta chains below were found in one sample sequenced in a study of radiation and T cells in renal cell carcinoma. Method: immunoSEQ multiplex PCR; TCRdb's copy keeps in-frame clones and lacks some. Here the sample spans roughly 61,000 clones, around 80% being singletons. This sample's time point: blood 4 weeks post-SBRT, at nephrectomy. Treatment in this sample: 15 Gy SBRT to primary tumor, nephrectomy 4 weeks later. This sample comprised blood, obtained from a patient whose treatment included radiotherapy and nephrectomy. These receptor sequences come from a man between 60 and 75 years old with renal cell carcinoma.

This chain links TRBV12-5 with TRBJ1-1; a weak D match, TRBD1 (6 bases). CDR3 length: 17 residues. Germline CDR1 and CDR2: LGHNT and FRNRAP. The germline V and J ends were trimmed by 1 base and 8 bases, with 23 bases remaining between them. The CDR3 DNA follows: TGTGCTAGTGGTTTGGAGCCGCGGGGGCGAGGCGGCCAGGAAGCTTTCTTT. It encodes CASGLEPRGRGGQEAFF.

This chain links TRBV7-2 with TRBJ1-5; possibly TRBD1 for D (5 bases). Per germline, CDR1 SGHTA and CDR2 FQGNSA. Trimming pared 7 bases from V and 3 bases from J, leaving 19 bases between. The CDR3 extends over 16 amino acids. The CDR3 loop is CASTRDVVRVNQPQHF. CDR3 in DNA: TGTGCCAGCACCAGGGACGTCGTACGGGTCAATCAGCCCCAGCATTTT.

V and J are TRBV5-1 and TRBJ2-1, with D perhaps assigned TRBD1 or TRBD2 (5 bases each). The CDR3 extends over 14 amino acids. V lost 4 bases to trimming and J lost 7 bases, with 15 bases between them. Germline CDR1 and CDR2: SGHRS and YFSETQ. For the CDR3, the DNA is TGCGCCAGCAGCGGGAGTGGGACGGAAAATGAGCAGTTCTTC. Its translation: CASSGSGTENEQFF.

V and J are TRBV5-6 and TRBJ2-3; 8 bases are a match to TRBD2. Germline V gene data show CDR1 as SGHDT and CDR2 as YYEEEE. The CDR3 loop spans 15 amino acids. J lost 7 bases, V lost 2 bases, and 9 bases had no gene match. The CDR3 spells CASSLLLAVKYTQYF. CDR3 nucleotides: TGTGCCAGCAGCTTACTACTAGCGGTAAAGTATACGCAGTATTTT.

The chain employs TRBV10-3 and TRBJ2-1; TRBD2 is a possible D gene (5 bases). Trimming removed 0 bases at V and 5 bases at J, with 8 bases between. The CDR3 has 14 residues. Looked up from germline, CDR1 is ENHRY and CDR2 is SYGVKD. CDR3 nucleotide sequence: TGTGCCATCAGTGAGTCAAGAGCGGACAATGAGCAGTTCTTC. Translated, it gives CAISESRADNEQFF.

This chain joins TRBV11-2 and TRBJ2-5; a possible D gene is TRBD2 (6 bases). V was shortened by 2 bases and J by 5 bases, with 12 bases between the two germline ends. Looked up from germline, CDR1 is SGHAT and CDR2 is FQNNGV. This CDR3 comprises 14 residues. The CDR3: CASSLSPRGETQYF. The CDR3 DNA is TGTGCCAGCAGCTTAAGTCCCCGGGGGGAGACCCAGTACTTC. Complete variable domain (other parts from reference TRBV11-2 and TRBJ2-5): EAGVAQSPRYKIIEKRQSVAFWCNPISGHATLYWYQQILGQGPKLLIQFQNNGVVDDSQLPKDRFSAERLKGVDSTLKIQPAKLEDSAVYLCASSLSPRGETQYFGPGTRLLVL.

The chain couples TRBV25-1 to TRBJ2-3; D gene ambiguous. CDR3 size: 14 residues. Germline values: CDR1 MGHDK, CDR2 SYGVNS. V gave up 2 bases and J gave up 4 bases, with 10 bases separating them. The CDR3 nucleotides are TGTGCCAGCAGTGAAACGGTCAAGTCAGATACGCAGTATTTT. Translating it yields CASSETVKSDTQYF.

The J gene is TRBJ1-6, the V gene TRBV30; D call uncertain. Germline V lookup: CDR1 GTSNPN, CDR2 SVGIG (reference sequence). The V end lost 2 bases, the J end lost 7 bases, and 12 bases lay between the germline ends. This CDR3 has 14 residues. The CDR3 sequence is CAWSPGRENSPLHF. The CDR3 DNA follows: TGTGCCTGGAGTCCCGGAAGGGAGAATTCACCCCTCCACTTT.

The J gene is TRBJ2-7, the V gene TRBV29-1; the match to TRBD1 covers 11 bases. The CDR3 loop spans 14 amino acids. After removal of 4 bases from V and 5 bases from J, the junction contained 7 bases not matched to a gene. Germline CDR1 SQVTM, CDR2 ANQGSEA. The CDR3 protein is CSVVGTGGFHEQYF. The CDR3 DNA sequence: TGCAGCGTTGTAGGGACAGGGGGTTTCCACGAGCAGTACTTC.

The chain combines TRBV2 with TRBJ2-5; TRBD1 aligns across 7 bases. V dropped 6 bases and J dropped 2; count of bases not matched to a gene: 6. Per the germline V gene, CDR1 is SNHLY and CDR2 is FYNNEI. The CDR3 totals 14 residues. This CDR3 reads CASRGDRSQETQYF. CDR3 nucleotides: TGTGCCAGCAGAGGGGACAGAAGTCAAGAGACCCAGTACTTC.

The V call is TRBV5-1, the J call TRBJ2-1; D remains unclear. Trimming removed 2 bases from V and 2 bases from J, with 11 bases in between. This CDR3 is built from 15 residues. Germline V CDR1 and CDR2: SGHRS, YFSETQ. In nucleotides, the CDR3 is TGCGCCAGCAGCTTAGAGTCCCCTACCTACAATGAGCAGTTCTTC. Protein: CASSLESPTYNEQFF.

The V gene is TRBV9, the J gene TRBJ2-1, with 8 positions matching TRBD2. The CDR3 totals 17 residues. From germline, CDR1 is SGDLS and CDR2 YYNGEE. Germline trimming cut 2 bases from V and 6 bases from J; bases unmatched to any gene: 13. CDR3 in DNA: TGTGCCAGCAGCGTCCGAACAGCGGGAGCTGGCCTCAATGAGCAGTTCTTC. This translates into CASSVRTAGAGLNEQFF.

CDR3 amino acids: CAWGDNEQFF. The CDR3 DNA reads TGTGCCTGGGGGGACAATGAGCAGTTCTTC. The genes are TRBV30 and TRBJ2-1, with unresolved D. From germline, CDR1 is GTSNPN and CDR2 SVGIG (reference sequence). The V end was cut by 5 bases, the J end by 5 bases, with 4 bases between. CDR3 length equals 10 residues.

The chain employs TRBV30 and TRBJ1-4; no clear D. CDR1 is GTSNPN and CDR2 is SVGIG in the germline V gene (reference sequence). The CDR3 is 12 residues long. Between the trimmed V and J ends, which lost 1 base and 7 bases, there was a span of 7 bases. In DNA form, the CDR3 reads TGTGCCTGGAGTGATTCGTCTGAAAAACTGTTTTTT. It encodes CAWSDSSEKLFF.

The chain uses TRBV5-1 and TRBJ2-3, with 13 nucleotides matching TRBD2. CDR1 is SGHRS and CDR2 is YFSETQ in the germline V gene. CDR3 size: 15 residues. Trimming removed 3 bases from V and 10 bases from J; junction bases left unmatched: 8. CDR3 loop: CASSWTSGSSDAQYF. As DNA, the CDR3 is TGCGCCAGCAGCTGGACTAGCGGGAGTTCTGATGCGCAGTATTTT. Combining the CDR3 with reference TRBV5-1 and TRBJ2-3 gives the whole variable domain KAGVTQTPRYLIKTRGQQVTLSCSPISGHRSVSWYQQTPGQGLQFLFEYFSETQRNKGNFPGRFSGRQFSNSRSEMNVSTLELGDSALYLCASSWTSGSSDAQYFGPGTRLTVL.

The chain has TRBV19 and TRBJ1-1, with a weak D call TRBD1 (6 bases). CDR3 length equals 13 residues. With 10 bases removed from V and 5 bases from J, the gap between germline ends came to 17 bases. Germline V gene sequence: CDR1 LNHDA, CDR2 SQIVND (reference sequence). In DNA form, the CDR3 reads TGTGCCACCACCGGGGAGGGGGTGACTGAAGCTTTCTTT. This translates into CATTGEGVTEAFF.

V is TRBV9 and J is TRBJ1-1; D is unresolved. This CDR3 contains 12 residues. Deletions cut 4 bases from V and 8 bases from J, with 12 bases between. Germline CDR1 reads SGDLS; CDR2 reads YYNGEE. In DNA form, the CDR3 reads TGTGCCAGCAGCCCGTCCCAAGAGGAAGCTTTCTTT. It specifies CASSPSQEEAFF. Drawing the rest from reference TRBV9 and TRBJ1-1, the complete variable domain is DSGVTQTPKHLITATGQRVTLRCSPRSGDLSVYWYQQSLDQGLQFLIQYYNGEERAKGNILERFSAQQFPDLHSELNLSSLELGDSALYFCASSPSQEEAFFGQGTRLTVV.

The V and J genes are TRBV9 and TRBJ1-1; D may be TRBD1 (5 bases). This CDR3 has 14 residues. Germline assignment: CDR1 SGDLS and CDR2 YYNGEE. V was cut by 4 bases and J by 1 base, with 11 bases left in between. This CDR3 is CASSLRQTNTEAFF. The DNA of the CDR3 is TGTGCCAGCAGCCTCCGACAGACGAACACTGAAGCTTTCTTT.

This sequence joins TRBV27 and TRBJ1-2; maybe TRBD1 (6 bases). V lost 8 bases to trimming and J lost 8 bases, with 15 bases between them. Germline CDR1 and CDR2: MNHEY and SMNVEV (reference sequence). The CDR3 covers 12 residues. The DNA for the CDR3 is TGTGCCAGCCGGACAGCGGCGCGGGGCTACACCTTC. This sequence encodes CASRTAARGYTF.

This chain joins TRBV18 and TRBJ2-7; the D gene could be TRBD1 or TRBD2 (6 bases each). V was cut by 3 bases and J by 4 bases, with 13 bases left in between. Germline CDR1 reads KGHSH; CDR2 reads LQKENI. This CDR3 spans 14 amino acids. The CDR3: CASSPGGSYYEQYV. The CDR3 DNA sequence: TGTGCCAGCTCACCGGGGGGCAGCTATTACGAGCAGTACGTC.